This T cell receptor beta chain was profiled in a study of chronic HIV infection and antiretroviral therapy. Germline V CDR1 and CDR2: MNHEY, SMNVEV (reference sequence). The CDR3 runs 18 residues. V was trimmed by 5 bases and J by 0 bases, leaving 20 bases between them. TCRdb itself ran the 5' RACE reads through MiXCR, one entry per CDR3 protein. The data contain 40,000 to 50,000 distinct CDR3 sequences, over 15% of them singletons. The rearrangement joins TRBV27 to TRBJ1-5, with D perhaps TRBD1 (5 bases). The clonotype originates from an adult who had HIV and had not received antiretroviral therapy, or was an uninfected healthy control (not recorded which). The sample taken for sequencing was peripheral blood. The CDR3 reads CASSRGQGPNYSNQPQHF. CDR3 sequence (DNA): TGTGCCAGCAGTCGGGGCCAAGGGCCGAATTATAGCAATCAGCCCCAGCATTTT.